The present TCR beta chain was sequenced within a study of cytomegalovirus exposure and HLA in healthy donors. Whole-study context: The 110 or so validation repertoires used a platform that matched the one used for the approximately 690 first-cohort repertoires, as a later analysis reported. Study-wide results and limits: Subsequent analysis revealed that first-cohort TCR clusters tended to co-occur in the 120 or so validation repertoires. TCR sequences were mostly rare, though some public TCRs occurred in many donors.

Only in-frame clones appear in the TCRdb table, and some are missing; sequencing was by immunoSEQ multiplex PCR. The sample has around 63,000 clones, 90% to 97% seen once; the top ten hold approximately 1.2%. A note on this clone: What it binds is not known.

The clonotype comes from a woman aged 18-29 years in good health and CMV-seronegative. Sequenced material: PBMCs.

The CDR3 bases are TGTGCCAGCAGTCTCACAGGTTGGCGGGAGCAGTACTTC. Encoded protein: CASSLTGWREQYF. This chain uses TRBV6-6 with TRBJ2-7; possibly TRBD1 for D (5 bases). CDR3 length: 13 residues. From germline, CDR1 is MNHNY and CDR2 SVGAGI (reference sequence). With 5 bases removed from V and 7 bases from J, the gap between germline ends came to 15 bases.